A selection of T cell receptor beta chains follows, all from one sample in a study of shared clonotypes between healthy human individuals. Here immunoSEQ multiplex PCR was the method, and the copy in TCRdb shows in-frame clones only, minus some. The sample lists about 2.4 million clones, 90% to 95% seen once, with 0.36% in the top ten. Source material: naive CD4+ T cells from PBMCs. The receptor source for this set is a man in his late teens or twenties in good health. Some clones in this sample may be carry-over from other donors' samples. CDR3s include the opening cysteine and the closing phenylalanine or tryptophan. The order of the fields is D gene, clone size, J gene, V gene, CDR3 DNA, CDR3 protein. A D gene is named only where the DNA matches it firmly. The size of a clone is reported for some rows only, either as once, few or many, or as a class for expanded clones.

TRBD1 | - | TRBJ1-2 | TRBV28 | TGTGCCAGCAGCCTGACAGGGAGTGGTGGCTACACCTTC | CASSLTGSGGYTF
TRBD1 | - | TRBJ1-3 | TRBV28 | TGTGCCAGCAGCACCGGACAGGGGGAAGGAAACACCATATATTTT | CASSTGQGEGNTIYF
- | few | TRBJ2-7 | TRBV2 | TGTGCCAGCAGTCCAGCCTACGAGCAGTACTTC | CASSPAYEQYF
TRBD1 | - | TRBJ2-7 | TRBV6-5 | TGTGCCAGCAGTTACTCGAATGGACAGGGGCATCACGAGCAGTACTTC | CASSYSNGQGHHEQYF
- | - | TRBJ2-7 | TRBV18 | TGTGCCAGCTCACCCCTCACCTCTTTAGGGCCCGTTTTC | CASSPLTSLGPVF
- | - | TRBJ1-2 | TRBV6-5 | TGTGCCAGTCAGGCGGGTTTAAACTATGGCTACACCTTC | CASQAGLNYGYTF
- | - | TRBJ2-4 | TRBV4-1 | TGCGCCAGCAGCCAGCTAGATCTAGCCAAAAACATTCAGTACTTC | CASSQLDLAKNIQYF
- | - | TRBJ1-2 | TRBV5-4 | TGTGCCAGCAGCTTGGCGGGCCAACTCTATGGCTACACCTTC | CASSLAGQLYGYTF
- | - | TRBJ1-2 | TRBV18 | TGTGCCAGCTCACCGTATTCCCGGGACGGTGGCTACACCTTC | CASSPYSRDGGYTF
- | - | TRBJ2-6 | TRBV5-4 | TGTGCCAGCAGTATTGGGGCAGGGCGAACTGGGGCCAACGTCCTGACTTTC | CASSIGAGRTGANVLTF
- | - | TRBJ2-1 | TRBV11-3 | TGTGCCAGCAGCTTATCTGGCGGGATCGGGGAGCAGTTCTTC | CASSLSGGIGEQFF
TRBD2 | once | TRBJ2-7 | TRBV6-5 | TGTGCCAGCAGTCGACTAGCGGGAGGCTACGAGCAGTACTTC | CASSRLAGGYEQYF
- | - | TRBJ1-1 | TRBV4-3 | TGCGCCAGCAGTAAAGACTGGTCGGGGATGGGGACTTTCTTT | CASSKDWSGMGTFF
- | - | TRBJ1-5 | TRBV6-5 | TGTGCCAGCAGTTCGGAGTATAGCAATCAGCCCCAGCATTTT | CASSSEYSNQPQHF
- | once | TRBJ1-1 | TRBV7-9 | TGTGCCAGCAGCGGACGGGTAGTCACTGAAGCTTTCTTT | CASSGRVVTEAFF
TRBD1 | - | TRBJ2-5 | TRBV10-3 | TGTGCCATCAGACCGGACAGGGAGTCGGCCCAGTACTTC | CAIRPDRESAQYF
- | - | TRBJ1-2 | TRBV6-1 | TGTGCCAGCAGCCCCCAGCTACAGGGTTATGGCTACACCTTC | CASSPQLQGYGYTF
TRBD1 | - | TRBJ2-1 | TRBV5-1 | TGCGCCAGCAGCCCCGGACAGGTAGGGTACAATGAGCAGTTCTTC | CASSPGQVGYNEQFF
TRBD1 | - | TRBJ2-7 | TRBV5-1 | TGCGCCAGCAAAGGACGGACAGGGGGCCACGAGCAGTACTTC | CASKGRTGGHEQYF
- | - | TRBJ2-5 | TRBV6-5 | TGTGCCAGCAGTTATGTTGGGGACCGGGAAGAGACCCAGTACTTC | CASSYVGDREETQYF
- | - | TRBJ2-5 | TRBV6-1 | TGTGCCAGCAGTGAAGTCGGACGGGAACCTCAAGAGACCCAGTACTTC | CASSEVGREPQETQYF
- | - | TRBJ1-3 | TRBV5-1 | TGCGCCAGCAGCTTGGGGTACCATGGAAACACCATATATTTT | CASSLGYHGNTIYF
- | - | TRBJ1-2 | TRBV9 | TGTGCCAGCAGCGTGGGCGCCGATAACTATGGCTACACCTTC | CASSVGADNYGYTF
- | - | TRBJ2-7 | TRBV6-5 | TGTGCCAGCAGTTACGTGTACGAGCAGTACTTC | CASSYVYEQYF
- | - | TRBJ1-2 | TRBV15 | TGTGCCACCAGCAGAGGGGAGGGAGGTGGCTACACCTTC | CATSRGEGGGYTF
TRBD1 | once | TRBJ2-7 | TRBV7-2 | TGTGCCAGCAGCTTAGTTGGGACAGGGGGGGCCTACGAGCAGTACTTC | CASSLVGTGGAYEQYF
TRBD1 | - | TRBJ2-5 | TRBV10-3 | TGTGCCATCAGGGAACAGGGGGCGAGGGAGACCCAGTACTTC | CAIREQGARETQYF
TRBD1 | - | TRBJ1-1 | TRBV18 | TGTGCCAGCTCACCTGTCCAACAGGGGTACACTGAAGCTTTCTTT | CASSPVQQGYTEAFF
- | - | TRBJ2-3 | TRBV7-6 | TGTGCCAGCAGCTTCGTCGGATACACAGATACGCAGTATTTT | CASSFVGYTDTQYF
TRBD1 | - | TRBJ2-1 | TRBV7-3 | TGTGCCAGCAGCCCTGGGACAGCCGAGCAGTTCTTC | CASSPGTAEQFF
- | - | TRBJ2-6 | TRBV7-3 | TGTGCCAGCAGCTTATATCCAGCTGGGGCCAACGTCCTGACTTTC | CASSLYPAGANVLTF
- | - | TRBJ1-1 | TRBV6-5 | TGTGCCAGCAGTTACTCAGGTAGTGAAGCTTTCTTT | CASSYSGSEAFF
TRBD1 | - | TRBJ2-2 | TRBV27 | TGTGCCAGCAGATATAAGCCAGACAGGGTAAACACCGGGGAGCTGTTTTTT | CASRYKPDRVNTGELFF
- | - | TRBJ1-5 | TRBV28 | TGTGCCAGCAGTTTATTCCGCCGGCCCCAGCATTTT | CASSLFRRPQHF
TRBD1 | - | TRBJ2-3 | TRBV15 | TGTGCCACCAACGACAGGGGGATCTCATATACGCAGTATTTT | CATNDRGISYTQYF
TRBD1 | - | TRBJ1-2 | TRBV27 | TGTGCCAGCAGGCCGACAGGGGGCGTTGGCTACACCTTC | CASRPTGGVGYTF
- | - | TRBJ1-2 | TRBV6-1 | TGTGCCACCCAGGGAGGGTCTTCCGGCTACACCTTC | CATQGGSSGYTF
- | - | TRBJ1-3 | TRBV5-4 | TGTGCCAGCAGCTTGGGGGCCGGCCGGCGAAACACCATATATTTT | CASSLGAGRRNTIYF
TRBD2 | - | TRBJ2-5 | TRBV9 | TGTGCCAGCAGCGGTAGTCGGAAGAGGACTAGCGGAATACAAGAGACCCAGTACTTC | CASSGSRKRTSGIQETQYF
TRBD2 | - | TRBJ2-2 | TRBV27 | TGTGCCAGCAGTTTCCCGGGTGGGGGGGGCACCGGGGAGCTGTTTTTT | CASSFPGGGGTGELFF
TRBD1 | - | TRBJ2-7 | TRBV29-1 | TGCAGCGTTGGATGGGACAGGTCCAACGAGCAGTACTTC | CSVGWDRSNEQYF
- | - | TRBJ1-2 | TRBV28 | TGTGCCAGCACGGGAGGGGGGAAACCAAAAACATATGGCTACACCTTC | CASTGGGKPKTYGYTF
- | - | TRBJ2-1 | TRBV18 | TGTGCCAGCTCACCCCCGGGACCTACCTACAATGAGCAGTTCTTC | CASSPPGPTYNEQFF
TRBD1 | - | TRBJ1-5 | TRBV27 | TGTGCCAGCGGCCAACAGGGGTGGAATCAGCCCCAGCATTTT | CASGQQGWNQPQHF
- | - | TRBJ2-1 | TRBV6-1 | TGTGCCAGCAGTGAACCCGGGCTACATGCGAATGAGCAGTTCTTC | CASSEPGLHANEQFF
- | - | TRBJ1-3 | TRBV9 | TGTGCCAGCAGCGTAGACACTGGTGGAAACACCATATATTTT | CASSVDTGGNTIYF
- | - | TRBJ2-5 | TRBV5-1 | TGCGCCAGCAGCTTGTTACCGGTTCGGAGGGCGATCCAAGAGACCCAGTACTTC | CASSLLPVRRAIQETQYF
- | - | TRBJ2-2 | TRBV5-5 | TGTGCCAGCAAGAGGGCAAAGGGGACGAACACCGGGGAGCTGTTTTTT | CASKRAKGTNTGELFF
TRBD1 | - | TRBJ2-3 | TRBV2 | TGTGCCAGCAGAGACAGGGAAGATACGCAGTATTTT | CASRDREDTQYF
- | - | TRBJ2-3 | TRBV14 | TGTGCCAGCAGCCAAGGCGGGACAGTTAGCACAGATACGCAGTATTTT | CASSQGGTVSTDTQYF
- | - | TRBJ1-2 | TRBV18 | TGTGCCAGCTCACTAACGCAGGGGCAAGATGGCTACACCTTC | CASSLTQGQDGYTF
TRBD1 | - | TRBJ2-7 | TRBV27 | TGTGCCAGCAGTTTATCGAAGGGACAGGGGAAATACGAGCAGTACTTC | CASSLSKGQGKYEQYF
TRBD2 | once | TRBJ2-3 | TRBV5-1 | TGCGCCAGCAGCTTGGGTAGACTAGCGGGTCGCACAGATACGCAGTATTTT | CASSLGRLAGRTDTQYF
TRBD2 | - | TRBJ2-3 | TRBV5-1 | TGCGCCAGCAGCCCGGAGACTAGCGGGAACACAGATACGCAGTATTTT | CASSPETSGNTDTQYF
- | - | TRBJ1-5 | TRBV2 | TGTGCCAGCAGTTACGGGACGGCTAGCAATCAGCCCCAGCATTTT | CASSYGTASNQPQHF
TRBD1 | - | TRBJ2-7 | TRBV5-4 | TGTGCCAGCAGCCCGACAGGGGGCGGCTACGAGCAGTACTTC | CASSPTGGGYEQYF
TRBD1 | - | TRBJ2-3 | TRBV2 | TGTGCCAGCAGTGCCCGGGACAGGGGTACGGCAGATACGCAGTATTTT | CASSARDRGTADTQYF
- | few | TRBJ1-1 | TRBV6-5 | TGTGCCAGCAGTTACTCTCCAGGGCTGAACACTGAAGCTTTCTTT | CASSYSPGLNTEAFF
- | - | TRBJ2-3 | TRBV11-2 | TGTGCCAGCAGCTTGAGCCGGGACCCAGATACGCAGTATTTT | CASSLSRDPDTQYF
- | - | TRBJ1-4 | TRBV19 | TGTGCCAGTAGTATTCGGGGGTTTAATGAAAAACTGTTTTTT | CASSIRGFNEKLFF